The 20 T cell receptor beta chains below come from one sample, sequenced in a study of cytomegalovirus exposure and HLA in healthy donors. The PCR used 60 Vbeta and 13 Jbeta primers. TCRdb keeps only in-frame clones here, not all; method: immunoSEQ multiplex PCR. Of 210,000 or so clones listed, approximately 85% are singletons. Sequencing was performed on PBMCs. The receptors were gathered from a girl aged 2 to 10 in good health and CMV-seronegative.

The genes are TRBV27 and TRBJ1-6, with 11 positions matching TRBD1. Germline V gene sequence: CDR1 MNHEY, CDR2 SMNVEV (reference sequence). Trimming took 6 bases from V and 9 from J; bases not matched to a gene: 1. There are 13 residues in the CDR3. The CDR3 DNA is TGTGCCAGCAGCGGGACAGGGGGTTCACCCCTCCACTTT. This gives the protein CASSGTGGSPLHF.

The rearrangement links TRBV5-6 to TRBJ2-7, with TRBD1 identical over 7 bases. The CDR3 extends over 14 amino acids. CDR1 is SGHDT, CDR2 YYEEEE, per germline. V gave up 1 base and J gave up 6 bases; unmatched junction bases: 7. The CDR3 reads CASSLTGVLREQYF. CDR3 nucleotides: TGTGCCAGCAGCTTGACAGGGGTTCTCCGCGAGCAGTACTTC.

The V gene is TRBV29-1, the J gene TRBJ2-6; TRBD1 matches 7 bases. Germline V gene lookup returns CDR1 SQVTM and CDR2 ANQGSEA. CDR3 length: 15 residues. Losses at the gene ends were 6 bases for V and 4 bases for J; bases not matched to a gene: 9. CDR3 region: CSVINDRAGANVLTF. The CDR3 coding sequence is TGCAGCGTGATAAACGACAGGGCCGGGGCCAACGTCCTGACTTTC.

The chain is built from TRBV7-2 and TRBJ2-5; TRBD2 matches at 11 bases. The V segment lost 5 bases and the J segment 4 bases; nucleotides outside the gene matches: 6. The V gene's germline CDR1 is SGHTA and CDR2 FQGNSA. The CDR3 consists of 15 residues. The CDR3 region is CASSRGTSGAETQYF. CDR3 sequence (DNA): TGTGCCAGCAGCCGCGGGACTAGCGGCGCAGAGACCCAGTACTTC.

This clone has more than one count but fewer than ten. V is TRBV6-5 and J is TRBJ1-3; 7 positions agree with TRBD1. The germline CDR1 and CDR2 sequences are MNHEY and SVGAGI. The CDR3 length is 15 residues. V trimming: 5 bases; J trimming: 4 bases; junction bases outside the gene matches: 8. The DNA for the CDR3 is TGTGCCAGCAGTAAAGAGGGGGCCGGGGGAAACACCATATATTTT. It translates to CASSKEGAGGNTIYF.

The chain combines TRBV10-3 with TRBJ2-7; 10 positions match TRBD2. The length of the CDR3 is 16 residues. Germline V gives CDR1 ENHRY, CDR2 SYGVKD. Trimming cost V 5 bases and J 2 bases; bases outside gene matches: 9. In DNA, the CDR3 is TGTGCCATCAGTTCCCCTACTAGCGGGGCCCCCTACGAGCAGTACTTC. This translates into CAISSPTSGAPYEQYF.

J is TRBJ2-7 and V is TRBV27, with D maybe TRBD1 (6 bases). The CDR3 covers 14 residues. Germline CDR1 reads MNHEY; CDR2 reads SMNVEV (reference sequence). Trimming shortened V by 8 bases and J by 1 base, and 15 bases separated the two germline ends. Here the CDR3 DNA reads TGTGCCAGCCATGAAGCAGGGGTTTCCTACGAGCAGTACTTC. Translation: CASHEAGVSYEQYF.

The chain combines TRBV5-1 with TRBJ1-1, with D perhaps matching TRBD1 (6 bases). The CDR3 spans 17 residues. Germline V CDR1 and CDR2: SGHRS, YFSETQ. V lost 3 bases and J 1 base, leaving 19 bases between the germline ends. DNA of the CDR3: TGCGCCAGCAGCTCCCTTGTCGTGGGGGGGCCGAACACTGAAGCTTTCTTT. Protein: CASSSLVVGGPNTEAFF.

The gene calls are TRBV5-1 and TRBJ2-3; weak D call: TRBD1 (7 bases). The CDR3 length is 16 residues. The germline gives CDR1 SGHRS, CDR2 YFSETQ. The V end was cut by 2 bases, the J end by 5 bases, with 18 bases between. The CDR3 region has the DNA TGCGCCAGCAGCTTATCGGAGGGGGCGCTAGGAGATACGCAGTATTTT. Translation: CASSLSEGALGDTQYF.

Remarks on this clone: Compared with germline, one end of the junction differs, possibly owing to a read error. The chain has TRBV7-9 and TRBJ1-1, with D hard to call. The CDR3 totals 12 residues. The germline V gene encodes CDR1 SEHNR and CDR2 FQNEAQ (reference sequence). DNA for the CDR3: TGTTCCAGCAGCCCTCGGGACACTGAAGCTTTCTTT. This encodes CSSSPRDTEAFF.

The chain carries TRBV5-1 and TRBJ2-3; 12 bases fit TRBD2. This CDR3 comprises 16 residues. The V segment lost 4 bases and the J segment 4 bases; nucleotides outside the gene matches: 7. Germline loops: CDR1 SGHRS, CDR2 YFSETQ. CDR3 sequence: CASSLRTSGTPDTQYF. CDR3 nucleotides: TGCGCCAGCAGCCTTCGGACTAGCGGGACCCCAGATACGCAGTATTTT.

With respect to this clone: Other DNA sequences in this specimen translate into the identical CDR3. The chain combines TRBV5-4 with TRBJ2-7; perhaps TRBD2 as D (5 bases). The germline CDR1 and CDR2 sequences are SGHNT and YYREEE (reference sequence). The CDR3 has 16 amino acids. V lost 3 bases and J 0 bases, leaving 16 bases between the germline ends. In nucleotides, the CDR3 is TGTGCCAGCAGCTCCTTTAGCGCTACGCACTCCTACGAGCAGTACTTC. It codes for CASSSFSATHSYEQYF. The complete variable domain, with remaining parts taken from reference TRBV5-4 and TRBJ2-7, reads ETGVTQSPTHLIKTRGQQVTLRCSSQSGHNTVSWYQQALGQGPQFIFQYYREEENGRGNFPPRFSGLQFPNYSSELNVNALELDDSALYLCASSSFSATHSYEQYFGPGTRLTVT.

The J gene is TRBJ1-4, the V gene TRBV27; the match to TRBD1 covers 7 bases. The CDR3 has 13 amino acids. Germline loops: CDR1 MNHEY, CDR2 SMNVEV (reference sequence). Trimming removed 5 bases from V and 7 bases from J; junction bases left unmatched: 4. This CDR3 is CASSRQGSEKLFF. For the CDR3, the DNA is TGTGCCAGCAGTAGACAGGGTAGTGAAAAACTGTTTTTT.

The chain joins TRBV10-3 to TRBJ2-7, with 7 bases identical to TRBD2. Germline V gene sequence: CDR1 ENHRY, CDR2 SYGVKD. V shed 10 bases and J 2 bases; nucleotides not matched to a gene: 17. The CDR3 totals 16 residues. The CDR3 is CATYQGLAGLTYEQYF. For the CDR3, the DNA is TGTGCCACCTACCAGGGATTAGCGGGTCTTACCTACGAGCAGTACTTC.

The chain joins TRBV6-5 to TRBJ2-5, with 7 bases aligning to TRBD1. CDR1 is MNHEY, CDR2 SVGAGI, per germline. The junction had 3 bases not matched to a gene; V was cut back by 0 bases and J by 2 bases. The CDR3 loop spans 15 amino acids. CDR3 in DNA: TGTGCCAGCAGTTACTCGAGGGGGCAGCAAGAGACCCAGTACTTC. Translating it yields CASSYSRGQQETQYF.

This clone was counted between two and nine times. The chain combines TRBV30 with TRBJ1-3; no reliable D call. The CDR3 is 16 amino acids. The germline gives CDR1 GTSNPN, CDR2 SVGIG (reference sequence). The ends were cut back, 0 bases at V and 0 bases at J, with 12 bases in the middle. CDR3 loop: CAWSVLTTGSGNTIYF. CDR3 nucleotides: TGTGCCTGGAGTGTACTCACTACGGGCTCTGGAAACACCATATATTTT.

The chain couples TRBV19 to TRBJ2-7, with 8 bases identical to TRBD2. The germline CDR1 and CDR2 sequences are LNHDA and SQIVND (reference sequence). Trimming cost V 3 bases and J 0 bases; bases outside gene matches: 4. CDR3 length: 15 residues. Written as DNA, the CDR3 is TGTGCCAGTAGTATTCAAAGCGGGAGCTCCTACGAGCAGTACTTC. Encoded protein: CASSIQSGSSYEQYF.

The CDR3 DNA is TGTGCCAGCGTGCAGGGGGAGGTCTCCTACGAGCAGTACTTC. This sequence encodes CASVQGEVSYEQYF. The chain joins TRBV7-9 to TRBJ2-7; tentative D call: TRBD1 (7 bases). The CDR3 totals 14 residues. Germline-derived CDR1 and CDR2 are SEHNR and FQNEAQ (reference sequence). The V gene lost 8 bases and the J gene lost 0 bases, with 14 bases spanning the gap.

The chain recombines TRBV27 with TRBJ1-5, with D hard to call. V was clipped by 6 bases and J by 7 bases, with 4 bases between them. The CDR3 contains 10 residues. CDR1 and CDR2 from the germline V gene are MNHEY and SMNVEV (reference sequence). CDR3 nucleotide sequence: TGTGCCAGCAGACACCAGCCCCAGCATTTT. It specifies CASRHQPQHF.

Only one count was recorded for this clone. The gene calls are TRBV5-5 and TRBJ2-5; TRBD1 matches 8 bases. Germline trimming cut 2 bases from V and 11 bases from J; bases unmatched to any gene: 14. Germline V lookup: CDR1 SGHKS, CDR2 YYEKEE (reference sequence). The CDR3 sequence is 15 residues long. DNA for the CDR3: TGTGCCAGCAGCTTCTCTGGCAGGGGGCAGGGGGAGCAGTACTTC. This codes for CASSFSGRGQGEQYF.